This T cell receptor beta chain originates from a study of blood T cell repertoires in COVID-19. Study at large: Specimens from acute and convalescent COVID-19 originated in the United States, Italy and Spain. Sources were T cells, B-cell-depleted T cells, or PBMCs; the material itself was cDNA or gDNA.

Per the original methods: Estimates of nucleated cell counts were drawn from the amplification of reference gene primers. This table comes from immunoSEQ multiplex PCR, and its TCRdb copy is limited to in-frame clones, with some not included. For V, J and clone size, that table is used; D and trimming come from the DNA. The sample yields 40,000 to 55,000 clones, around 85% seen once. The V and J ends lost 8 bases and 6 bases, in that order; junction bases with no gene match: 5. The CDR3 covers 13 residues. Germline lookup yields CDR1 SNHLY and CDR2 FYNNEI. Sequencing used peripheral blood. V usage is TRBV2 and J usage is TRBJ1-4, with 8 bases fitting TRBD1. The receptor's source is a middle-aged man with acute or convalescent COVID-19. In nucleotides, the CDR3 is TGTGCCAGCTCGGACAGGGTGGATGAAAAACTGTTTTTT. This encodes CASSDRVDEKLFF.